This T cell receptor (beta chain) was recorded in a study of blood T cells in healthy people across ages. Study summary: Roughly one uniquely barcoded beta molecule per two T cells was captured.

This clonotype was observed a few times. What it recognizes is unknown. Then a second PCR, running roughly 7 to 11 cycles, was carried out with a sample-barcoded 5' primer and a J-beta primer mix. TCRdb called the 5' RACE reads again in MiXCR, with one record for every CDR3 protein. There are about a million distinct CDR3 sequences in the sample; 51% occur only once, and about a fifth lies in the top ten. Total RNA amounts of at least 6 micrograms were extracted per sample. Findings and caveats of the study: Donor CMV status was unknown, possibly confounding expanded clonotype changes. A greater number of naive CD4+ cells and higher diversity distinguished long-lived donors from aged donors.

The sample consisted of blood. This TCR was recovered from an older woman in good health.

The CDR3 bases are TGTGCCAGCAGCCCTCTCCCTCTTGCGGGGGGCACAGATACGCAGTATTTT. This codes for CASSPLPLAGGTDTQYF. The chain employs TRBV7-9 and TRBJ2-3; 7 nucleotides line up with TRBD2. The CDR3 has 17 amino acids. Per the germline V gene, CDR1 is SEHNR and CDR2 is FQNEAQ (reference sequence). V shed 5 bases and J 1 base; nucleotides not matched to a gene: 12.